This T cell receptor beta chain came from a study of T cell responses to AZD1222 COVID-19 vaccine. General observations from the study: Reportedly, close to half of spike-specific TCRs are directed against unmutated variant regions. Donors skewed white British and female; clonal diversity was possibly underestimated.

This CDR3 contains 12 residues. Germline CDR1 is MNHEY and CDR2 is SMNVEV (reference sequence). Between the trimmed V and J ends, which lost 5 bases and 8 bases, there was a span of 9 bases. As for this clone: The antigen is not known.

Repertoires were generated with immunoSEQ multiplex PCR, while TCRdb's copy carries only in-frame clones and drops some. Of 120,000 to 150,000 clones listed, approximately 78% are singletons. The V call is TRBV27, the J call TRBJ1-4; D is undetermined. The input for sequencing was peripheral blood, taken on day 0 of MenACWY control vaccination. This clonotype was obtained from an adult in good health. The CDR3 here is CASSTKGEKLFF. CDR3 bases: TGTGCCAGCAGTACTAAAGGAGAAAAACTGTTTTTT. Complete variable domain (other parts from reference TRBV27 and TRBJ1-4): EAQVTQNPRYLITVTGKKLTVTCSQNMNHEYMSWYRQDPGLGLRQIYYSMNVEVTDKGDVPEGYKVSRKEKRNFPLILESPSPNQTSLYFCASSTKGEKLFFGSGTQLSVL.